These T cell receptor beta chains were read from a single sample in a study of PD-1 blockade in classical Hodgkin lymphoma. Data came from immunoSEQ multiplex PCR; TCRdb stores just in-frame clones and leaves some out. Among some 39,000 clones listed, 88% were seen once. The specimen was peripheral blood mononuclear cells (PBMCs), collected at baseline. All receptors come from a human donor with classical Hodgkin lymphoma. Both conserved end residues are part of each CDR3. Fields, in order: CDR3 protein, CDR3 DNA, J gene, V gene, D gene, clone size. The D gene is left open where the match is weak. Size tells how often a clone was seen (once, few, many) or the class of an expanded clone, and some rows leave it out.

CDR3aa: CASSEGGRHSEAFF
CDR3nt: TGTGCCAGCAGTGAAGGGGGAAGGCACTCAGAAGCTTTCTTT
j_gene: TRBJ1-1
v_gene: TRBV6-1
d_gene: NA
abundance: NA

CDR3aa: CASSPRTRVDTGELFF
CDR3nt: TGTGCCAGCAGCCCCCGGACTAGGGTAGACACCGGGGAGCTGTTTTTT
j_gene: TRBJ2-2
v_gene: TRBV7-3
d_gene: TRBD2
abundance: few

CDR3aa: CASHATGELFF
CDR3nt: TGTGCCAGTCATGCGACCGGGGAGCTGTTTTTT
j_gene: TRBJ2-2
v_gene: TRBV28
d_gene: NA
abundance: NA

CDR3aa: CASSISGGDYEQYF
CDR3nt: TGTGCCAGTAGTATAAGCGGGGGGGACTACGAGCAGTACTTC
j_gene: TRBJ2-7
v_gene: TRBV19
d_gene: TRBD2
abundance: NA

CDR3aa: CASSYSLGQQETQYF
CDR3nt: TGTGCCAGCAGTTACTCTCTGGGGCAGCAAGAGACCCAGTACTTC
j_gene: TRBJ2-5
v_gene: TRBV6-5
d_gene: NA
abundance: NA

CDR3aa: CASSLARTRTDTQYF
CDR3nt: TGTGCCAGCAGCTTAGCTAGGACCCGCACAGATACGCAGTATTTT
j_gene: TRBJ2-3
v_gene: TRBV7-3
d_gene: NA
abundance: NA

CDR3aa: CASSHPGQGIGKLFF
CDR3nt: TGCGCCAGCAGCCACCCGGGACAGGGAATTGGAAAACTGTTTTTT
j_gene: TRBJ1-4
v_gene: TRBV4-1
d_gene: TRBD1
abundance: NA

CDR3aa: CASSQEAAGTGNYGYTF
CDR3nt: TGTGCCAGCAGCCAAGAGGCGGCAGGGACCGGGAACTATGGCTACACCTTC
j_gene: TRBJ1-2
v_gene: TRBV4-2
d_gene: NA
abundance: NA

CDR3aa: CASSPTLAGPEFF
CDR3nt: TGTGCCAGCAGCCCCACTCTAGCGGGGCCGGAGTTCTTC
j_gene: TRBJ2-1
v_gene: TRBV14
d_gene: TRBD2
abundance: NA

CDR3aa: CASSLAVRGAEETQYF
CDR3nt: TGCGCCAGCAGCTTGGCGGTCAGGGGGGCGGAGGAGACCCAGTACTTC
j_gene: TRBJ2-5
v_gene: TRBV5-1
d_gene: NA
abundance: NA

CDR3aa: CASNLSGDDYEQYF
CDR3nt: TGTGCCAGCAATCTCTCGGGGGATGACTACGAGCAGTACTTC
j_gene: TRBJ2-7
v_gene: TRBV6-1
d_gene: NA
abundance: NA

CDR3aa: CASSYSSTDSYNEQFF
CDR3nt: TGTGCCAGCAGTTACTCAAGCACGGACTCCTACAATGAGCAGTTCTTC
j_gene: TRBJ2-1
v_gene: TRBV6-5
d_gene: NA
abundance: NA

CDR3aa: CASSSNRYEQYF
CDR3nt: TGCGCCAGCAGCTCCAACCGGTACGAGCAGTACTTC
j_gene: TRBJ2-7
v_gene: TRBV5-1
d_gene: NA
abundance: NA

CDR3aa: CASRSPTRGGYEQYF
CDR3nt: TGTGCCAGCAGGTCTCCGACGAGGGGGGGCTACGAGCAGTACTTC
j_gene: TRBJ2-7
v_gene: TRBV27
d_gene: NA
abundance: NA

CDR3aa: CASSVAYWGSVEKLFF
CDR3nt: TGTGCCAGCAGCGTAGCTTATTGGGGCAGCGTTGAAAAACTGTTTTTT
j_gene: TRBJ1-4
v_gene: TRBV9
d_gene: NA
abundance: NA

CDR3aa: CASSPIGTDEAFF
CDR3nt: TGTGCCAGCAGTCCGATCGGGACAGACGAAGCTTTCTTT
j_gene: TRBJ1-1
v_gene: TRBV27
d_gene: TRBD1
abundance: NA

CDR3aa: CASSLPGAYYGYTF
CDR3nt: TGTGCCAGCAGTTTACCAGGGGCGTACTATGGCTACACCTTC
j_gene: TRBJ1-2
v_gene: TRBV28
d_gene: NA
abundance: NA

CDR3aa: CAISDSSPNQPQHF
CDR3nt: TGTGCCATCAGTGATTCCAGCCCCAATCAGCCCCAGCATTTT
j_gene: TRBJ1-5
v_gene: TRBV10-3
d_gene: NA
abundance: NA

CDR3aa: CSVEDEAGSEQYF
CDR3nt: TGCAGCGTTGAAGATGAGGCAGGTTCCGAGCAGTACTTC
j_gene: TRBJ2-7
v_gene: TRBV29-1
d_gene: NA
abundance: NA

CDR3aa: CASEGMYNSPLHF
CDR3nt: TGTGCCAGCGAAGGGATGTATAATTCACCCCTCCACTTT
j_gene: TRBJ1-6
v_gene: TRBV5-8
d_gene: NA
abundance: NA

CDR3aa: CASSLATTSTDTQYF
CDR3nt: TGTGCCAGCAGTTTAGCGACCACTAGCACAGATACGCAGTATTTT
j_gene: TRBJ2-3
v_gene: TRBV28
d_gene: NA
abundance: NA

CDR3aa: CASSEEQHNEQFF
CDR3nt: TGCGCCAGCAGTGAGGAACAGCACAATGAGCAGTTCTTC
j_gene: TRBJ2-1
v_gene: TRBV10-1
d_gene: NA
abundance: NA

CDR3aa: CASSRTSVTADTQYF
CDR3nt: TGTGCCAGCAGCCGGACTAGCGTTACTGCAGATACGCAGTATTTT
j_gene: TRBJ2-3
v_gene: TRBV4-2
d_gene: TRBD2
abundance: NA

CDR3aa: CSVRGRGAQYF
CDR3nt: TGCAGCGTCCGGGGTCGGGGGGCCCAGTACTTC
j_gene: TRBJ2-5
v_gene: TRBV29-1
d_gene: TRBD2
abundance: NA

CDR3aa: CASSPLEPSGPTHEQYF
CDR3nt: TGTGCCAGCAGCCCACTCGAACCTAGCGGGCCTACCCACGAGCAGTACTTC
j_gene: TRBJ2-7
v_gene: TRBV9
d_gene: TRBD2
abundance: NA

CDR3aa: CASSLRAGGDPTQYF
CDR3nt: TGTGCCAGCAGCTTACGAGCGGGGGGAGACCCTACGCAGTATTTT
j_gene: TRBJ2-3
v_gene: TRBV7-8
d_gene: TRBD2
abundance: NA

CDR3aa: CASSQGGSTVADEQFF
CDR3nt: TGCGCCAGCAGCCAAGGGGGATCTACGGTCGCAGATGAGCAGTTCTTC
j_gene: TRBJ2-1
v_gene: TRBV4-1
d_gene: NA
abundance: NA

CDR3aa: CASSRQGADGYTF
CDR3nt: TGTGCCAGCAGTCGACAGGGAGCCGATGGCTACACCTTC
j_gene: TRBJ1-2
v_gene: TRBV27
d_gene: TRBD1
abundance: NA

CDR3aa: CASSLITGTLRTQETQYF
CDR3nt: TGTGCCAGCAGCTTAATAACGGGGACCTTGCGGACCCAAGAGACCCAGTACTTC
j_gene: TRBJ2-5
v_gene: TRBV7-8
d_gene: NA
abundance: NA

CDR3aa: CASSSRVAREQYF
CDR3nt: TGTGCCAGCAGTTCTAGGGTAGCTAGGGAGCAGTACTTC
j_gene: TRBJ2-7
v_gene: TRBV28
d_gene: NA
abundance: NA

CDR3aa: CASSLFKAGPYEQYF
CDR3nt: TGTGCCAGCAGCTTATTTAAGGCGGGACCATACGAGCAGTACTTC
j_gene: TRBJ2-7
v_gene: TRBV13
d_gene: NA
abundance: once

CDR3aa: CASSMWTVSSFMNTEAFF
CDR3nt: TGTGCCAGTAGTATGTGGACAGTCTCGAGTTTTATGAACACTGAAGCTTTCTTT
j_gene: TRBJ1-1
v_gene: TRBV19
d_gene: NA
abundance: NA